This TCR beta chain was sequenced during a study of cytomegalovirus exposure and HLA in healthy donors. As concerns this clone: Its antigen is not identified.

13 Jbeta primers and 60 Vbeta primers were used for the PCR. Here immunoSEQ multiplex PCR was the method, and the copy in TCRdb shows in-frame clones only, minus some. The table shows about 87,000 clones, with 74% occurring only once. Study-level points and caveats: The majority of CMV-associated TCR beta chains were reported as apparently HLA-restricted in a later analysis. Clonal expansion was found to be greater in HLA-associated TCR beta chains than in equally common others in a later analysis.

V shed 2 bases and J shed 2 bases, with 9 bases lying between them. Germline CDR1 MNHNY, CDR2 SVGAGI (reference sequence). CDR3 length: 14 amino acids. This receptor was identified in a man aged 25 to 40 in good health and CMV-seropositive. This chain connects TRBV6-6 to TRBJ2-5, with D perhaps TRBD1 (6 bases). The sample comprised PBMCs. CDR3 DNA: TGTGCCAGCAGTTACCTACAGGGTCAAGAGACCCAGTACTTC. Translating gives CASSYLQGQETQYF.